The 19 T cell receptor beta chains below all came from one sample that was sequenced in a study of cytomegalovirus exposure and HLA in healthy donors. Primers included in the PCR were 60 Vbeta and 13 Jbeta primers. Profiling relied on immunoSEQ multiplex PCR, and the TCRdb table lists in-frame clones only, not all of them. The sample lists about 200,000 clones, 70% to 85% occurring once. Source material: PBMCs. Every receptor here comes from a male donor in good health and CMV-seronegative.

The gene calls are TRBV4-1 and TRBJ2-5; D is perhaps TRBD2 (6 bases). The J call is in doubt because the DNA end fits TRBJ2-7 better. Germline V CDR1 and CDR2: MGHRA, YSYEKL. The CDR3 covers 14 residues. The CDR3 DNA is TGCGCCAGCAGCCAAGATTGGCTAGCGTACGAGCAGTACTTC. Its protein product is CASSQDWLAYEQYF.

V and J are TRBV7-9 and TRBJ1-2; TRBD1 is a possible D gene (6 bases). Looked up from germline, CDR1 is SEHNR and CDR2 is FQNEAQ (reference sequence). With 2 bases removed from V and 7 bases from J, the gap between germline ends came to 11 bases. There are 13 residues in the CDR3. The CDR3 loop is CASSLWGRSGYTF. In DNA, the CDR3 is TGTGCCAGCAGCTTATGGGGGCGAAGTGGCTACACCTTC.

This clone occurred a few times. The CDR3 sequence: CASSQLQGGLYEQYF. The CDR3 DNA sequence: TGTGCCAGCAGCCAATTACAGGGGGGTCTCTACGAGCAGTACTTC. This chain joins TRBV14 and TRBJ2-7; 8 bases fit TRBD1. Trimming cost V 2 bases and J 3 bases; bases outside gene matches: 6. Germline V gives CDR1 SGHDN, CDR2 FVKESK. This CDR3 has 15 amino acids.

The chain has TRBV6-5 and TRBJ2-5, with 12 bases fitting TRBD2. V lost 6 bases and J lost 5; bases outside the gene matches: 7. CDR1 is MNHEY, CDR2 SVGAGI, per germline. There are 15 residues in the CDR3. The CDR3 DNA follows: TGTGCCAGCAGGACTAGCGGGAGCGCCCGGGAGACCCAGTACTTC. Amino acid sequence: CASRTSGSARETQYF.

The chain uses TRBV5-1 and TRBJ2-5; 9 bases line up with TRBD1. The J call is doubtful: the DNA matches TRBJ2-7 better. This CDR3 is built from 13 residues. The germline CDR1 and CDR2 sequences are SGHRS and YFSETQ. CDR3 bases: TGCGCCAGCAGCTCCGGACAGGGGTCCGAGCAGTACTTC. It translates to CASSSGQGSEQYF.

A single count supports this clone. The V gene is TRBV19, the J gene TRBJ2-2; D unclear. V lost 6 bases and J 1 base, leaving 6 bases between the germline ends. From germline, CDR1 is LNHDA and CDR2 SQIVND (reference sequence). The CDR3 is 13 residues long. The CDR3 bases are TGTGCCAGTAGACTACAGAACACCGGGGAGCTGTTTTTT. Encoded protein: CASRLQNTGELFF.

The chain carries TRBV7-6 and TRBJ1-5; D call uncertain. This CDR3 region has 15 residues. The germline V and J ends were trimmed by 5 bases and 1 base, with 12 bases remaining between them. Germline V lookup: CDR1 SGHVS, CDR2 FNYEAQ. CDR3 nucleotides: TGTGCCAGCAGCCCATTCGGGTCAAGCAATCAGCCCCAGCATTTT. Amino acids: CASSPFGSSNQPQHF.

V gene TRBV7-2 combines with J gene TRBJ2-1; 7 bases agree with TRBD2. The CDR3 is 15 residues long. Germline V CDR1 and CDR2: SGHTA, FQGNSA. Unmatched junction bases numbered 2, after V lost 3 bases and J lost 0 bases. The CDR3 DNA reads TGTGCCAGCAGCTTCACTAGCGCCTCCTACAATGAGCAGTTCTTC. Its protein is CASSFTSASYNEQFF. The whole variable domain, filled in from reference TRBV7-2 and TRBJ2-1, reads GAGVSQSPSNKVTEKGKDVELRCDPISGHTALYWYRQSLGQGLEFLIYFQGNSAPDKSGLPSDRFSAERTGGSVSTLTIQRTQQEDSAVYLCASSFTSASYNEQFFGPGTRLTVL.

The sample holds a few counts of this clone. The chain combines TRBV5-1 with TRBJ1-1; 7 bases are shared with TRBD1. Germline trimming cut 5 bases from V and 4 bases from J; bases unmatched to any gene: 5. The CDR3 covers 13 residues. Germline CDR1 reads SGHRS; CDR2 reads YFSETQ. The CDR3 region is CASSQTGVTEAFF. CDR3 coding DNA: TGCGCCAGCAGTCAAACAGGGGTCACTGAAGCTTTCTTT.

The chain links TRBV4-1 to TRBJ2-7; TRBD2 agrees at 11 bases. J gave up 6 bases and V 0 bases, and 4 bases lay outside the gene matches. The CDR3 contains 15 residues. The germline gives CDR1 MGHRA, CDR2 YSYEKL. CDR3 bases: TGCGCCAGCAGCCAAGAGGCGCTAGCGGGAGGCGAGCAGTACTTC. This sequence encodes CASSQEALAGGEQYF.

The V call is TRBV7-3, the J call TRBJ2-1, with 8 bases lining up with TRBD1. V shed 5 bases and J 7 bases; nucleotides not matched to a gene: 7. Germline loops: CDR1 SGHTA, CDR2 FQGTGA. This CDR3 is 14 amino acids long. The CDR3 DNA follows: TGTGCCAGCAGCCAACGGACAGGGCGGAATGAGCAGTTCTTC. This encodes CASSQRTGRNEQFF.

V gene TRBV6-5 combines with J gene TRBJ2-1; 9 nucleotides match TRBD1. Germline V CDR1 and CDR2: MNHEY, SVGAGI. CDR3 length: 15 residues. V trimming: 7 bases; J trimming: 4 bases; junction bases outside the gene matches: 8. The CDR3, as DNA: TGTGCCAGCAAGATAGACAGGGGGGGGTACAATGAGCAGTTCTTC. It specifies CASKIDRGGYNEQFF.

This chain joins TRBV21-1 and TRBJ2-4; TRBD2, as called in the table, went unchecked against the DNA. TRBV21-1 is a listed pseudogene. The CDR3 is 19 amino acids. CDR3 protein: CASSKKGGLADLAKNIQYF. CDR3 nucleotide sequence: TGTGCCAGCAGCAAAAAAGGAGGGCTAGCGGACCTAGCCAAAAACATTCAGTACTTC.

This chain connects TRBV4-1 to TRBJ2-5; 11 bases are a match to TRBD2. V shed 0 bases and J 5 bases; nucleotides not matched to a gene: 8. The CDR3 runs 17 residues. CDR1 and CDR2 from the germline V gene are MGHRA and YSYEKL. DNA of the CDR3: TGCGCCAGCAGCCAAGATTCCGTAGCGGGAGGGCAGGAGACCCAGTACTTC. This gives the protein CASSQDSVAGGQETQYF.

The chain has TRBV18 and TRBJ1-4; TRBD1 matches at 10 bases. The ends lost 4 bases at V and 5 bases at J; junction bases unmatched: 7. The CDR3 contains 16 residues. CDR1 is KGHSH, CDR2 LQKENI, per germline. CDR3 sequence: CASSQTDRGRNEKLFF. DNA for the CDR3: TGTGCCAGCTCACAAACTGACAGGGGGCGCAATGAAAAACTGTTTTTT. The whole variable domain, remainder taken from reference TRBV18 and TRBJ1-4, is NAGVMQNPRHLVRRRGQEARLRCSPMKGHSHVYWYRQLPEEGLKFMVYLQKENIIDESGMPKERFSAEFPKEGPSILRIQQVVRGDSAAYFCASSQTDRGRNEKLFFGSGTQLSVL.

The chain carries TRBV11-2 and TRBJ2-3; TRBD2 matches at 9 bases. Per the germline V gene, CDR1 is SGHAT and CDR2 is FQNNGV. With 3 bases clipped from V and 6 bases from J, the junction kept 10 bases outside the gene matches. CDR3 length equals 16 residues. As DNA, the CDR3 is TGTGCCAGCAGCTTTGGTAGCGGGAGTCAAGGGGATACGCAGTATTTT. This gives the protein CASSFGSGSQGDTQYF. Together with reference TRBV11-2 and TRBJ2-3, the CDR3 gives the full variable domain: EAGVAQSPRYKIIEKRQSVAFWCNPISGHATLYWYQQILGQGPKLLIQFQNNGVVDDSQLPKDRFSAERLKGVDSTLKIQPAKLEDSAVYLCASSFGSGSQGDTQYFGPGTRLTVL.

This rearrangement joins TRBV11-2 to TRBJ1-2; D is possibly TRBD1 (6 bases). Per the germline V gene, CDR1 is SGHAT and CDR2 is FQNNGV. This CDR3 contains 14 residues. The V end lost 5 bases, the J end lost 6 bases, and 16 bases lay between the germline ends. In nucleotides, the CDR3 is TGTGCCAGCAGCCTAATACAGGGTTCGAATGGCTACACCTTC. Its translation: CASSLIQGSNGYTF.

V is TRBV21-1 and J is TRBJ1-5; TRBD1, the table's D call, lacks a check against the DNA. TRBV21-1 represents a pseudogene. This CDR3 is 18 amino acids long. CDR3 nucleotide sequence: TGTGCCAGCAGCAAAGTGCGGCTACTGGGACAGTACAATCAGCCCCAGCATTTT. Protein sequence: CASSKVRLLGQYNQPQHF.

Only one count was recorded for this clone. This chain connects TRBV6-6 to TRBJ2-7; 11 positions agree with TRBD2. Germline loops: CDR1 MNHNY, CDR2 SVGAGI (reference sequence). This CDR3 is 16 amino acids long. J was trimmed by 3 bases and V by 0 bases; bases with no gene match: 4. CDR3 DNA sequence: TGTGCCAGCAGTTACTCGATGCTAGCGGGAGGCTACGAGCAGTACTTC. Translation: CASSYSMLAGGYEQYF.